Shown below are 8 T cell receptor beta chains from a single sample sequenced in a study of control samples from healthy donors and cancer patients. The table came from immunoSEQ multiplex PCR; TCRdb's copy has only in-frame clones and leaves some out. Of tens of thousands of clones listed, 92% are singletons. Source material: blood. The source is a woman aged 45-65 years in good health.

The chain links TRBV7-8 to TRBJ1-2, with D possibly TRBD1 on 6 matching bases. CDR3 size: 14 residues. Germline CDR1 is SGHVS and CDR2 is FQNEAQ. V gave up 3 bases and J gave up 11 bases, with 19 bases separating them. The CDR3: CASSLGGMGAKYTF. The CDR3 DNA is TGTGCCAGCAGCTTGGGGGGTATGGGGGCCAAATACACCTTC.

The sample holds a few counts of this clone. The chain links TRBV5-1 to TRBJ2-1; D is undetermined. The CDR3 runs 15 residues. Germline V gives CDR1 SGHRS, CDR2 YFSETQ. With 0 bases removed from V and 0 bases from J, the gap between germline ends came to 7 bases. The CDR3 nucleotides are TGCGCCAGCAGCTTGGCCGTGAGCTCCTACAATGAGCAGTTCTTC. Translated: CASSLAVSSYNEQFF.

The V call is TRBV7-2, the J call TRBJ1-2; TRBD1 is a possible D gene (5 bases). Trimming stripped 1 base from V and 7 bases from J, with 13 bases between. This CDR3 is 14 amino acids long. The germline gives CDR1 SGHTA, CDR2 FQGNSA. CDR3 in amino acids: CASSLGGPSPGYTF. The CDR3 nucleotides read TGTGCCAGCAGCTTAGGGGGCCCTTCCCCTGGCTACACCTTC.

The CDR3 protein is CASSIRTGDSSFSYEQYF. CDR3 DNA: TGTGCCAGTAGTATTCGGACAGGGGACAGCTCCTTCTCGTACGAGCAGTACTTC. The chain couples TRBV19 to TRBJ2-7; TRBD1 aligns across 9 bases. The germline V gene encodes CDR1 LNHDA and CDR2 SQIVND (reference sequence). This CDR3 is 18 amino acids long. V trimming: 3 bases; J trimming: 4 bases; junction bases outside the gene matches: 16.

This chain joins TRBV24-1 and TRBJ2-7, with a possible D match to TRBD1 (5 bases). V lost 1 base to trimming and J lost 2 bases, with 8 bases between them. The CDR3 spans 14 residues. Germline CDR1 and CDR2: KGHDR and SFDVKD. The chain's CDR3 is CATSDLNRPYEQYF. The CDR3 DNA follows: TGTGCCACCAGTGATTTAAACAGGCCCTACGAGCAGTACTTC.

The genes are TRBV27 and TRBJ1-1; D might be TRBD1 (5 bases). Germline values: CDR1 MNHEY, CDR2 SMNVEV (reference sequence). Trimming stripped 6 bases from V and 0 bases from J, with 14 bases between. CDR3 length equals 15 residues. The CDR3 DNA sequence: TGTGCCAGCAGCTTGGGGGGGTTAATGAACACTGAAGCTTTCTTT. This gives the protein CASSLGGLMNTEAFF.

The table lists this clone with a count of one. The chain recombines TRBV5-8 with TRBJ2-5; 8 bases fit TRBD2. V was pared by 4 bases and J by 4 bases, with 9 bases of the junction left unmatched. The CDR3 length is 15 residues. Looked up from germline, CDR1 is SGHTS and CDR2 is YDEGEE. The CDR3, as DNA: TGTGCCAGCAGCACGCAGCTCGGGGGGGGAGAGACCCAGTACTTC. Amino acids: CASSTQLGGGETQYF.

This clone occurred once. The CDR3 region has the DNA TGTGCCAGTAAAATGGGACAGTCTTACATGGACGAGCAGTACTTC. This sequence encodes CASKMGQSYMDEQYF. This rearrangement joins TRBV19 to TRBJ2-7, with 7 bases that match TRBD1. CDR3 length: 15 amino acids. Trimming removed 7 bases from V and 5 bases from J; junction bases left unmatched: 14. Germline lookup yields CDR1 LNHDA and CDR2 SQIVND (reference sequence).